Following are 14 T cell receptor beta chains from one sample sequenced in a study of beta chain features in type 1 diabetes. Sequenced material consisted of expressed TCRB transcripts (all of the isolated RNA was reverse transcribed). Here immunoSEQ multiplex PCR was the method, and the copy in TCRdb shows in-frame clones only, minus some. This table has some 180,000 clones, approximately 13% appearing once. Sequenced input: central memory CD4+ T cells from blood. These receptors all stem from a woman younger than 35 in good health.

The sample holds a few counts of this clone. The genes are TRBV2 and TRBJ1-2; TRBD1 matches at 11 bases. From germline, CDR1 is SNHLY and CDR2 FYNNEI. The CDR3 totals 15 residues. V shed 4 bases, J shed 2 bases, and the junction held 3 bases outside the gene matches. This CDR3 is CASSVGQGVNYGYTF. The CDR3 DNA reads TGTGCCAGCAGTGTGGGACAGGGGGTCAACTATGGCTACACCTTC.

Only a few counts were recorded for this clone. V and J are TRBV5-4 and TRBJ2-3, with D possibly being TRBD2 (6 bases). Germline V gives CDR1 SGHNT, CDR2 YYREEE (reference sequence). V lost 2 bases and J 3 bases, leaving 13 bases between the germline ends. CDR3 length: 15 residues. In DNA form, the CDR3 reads TGTGCCAGCAGCTTATTTGCGGGGCTGACAGATACGCAGTATTTT. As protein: CASSLFAGLTDTQYF.

CDR3 DNA: TGTGCCAGCAGCCAAGTGCCGGGACTCAGAAGCTCTGGAAACACCATATATTTT. It specifies CASSQVPGLRSSGNTIYF. The chain combines TRBV14 with TRBJ1-3; TRBD1 is a possible D gene (5 bases). Trimming pared 1 base from V and 0 bases from J, leaving 16 bases between. The germline gives CDR1 SGHDN, CDR2 FVKESK. The CDR3 runs 18 residues. Combining the CDR3 with reference TRBV14 and TRBJ1-3 gives the whole variable domain EAGVTQFPSHSVIEKGQTVTLRCDPISGHDNLYWYRRVMGKEIKFLLHFVKESKQDESGMPNNRFLAERTGGTYSTLKVQPAELEDSGVYFCASSQVPGLRSSGNTIYFGEGSWLTVV.

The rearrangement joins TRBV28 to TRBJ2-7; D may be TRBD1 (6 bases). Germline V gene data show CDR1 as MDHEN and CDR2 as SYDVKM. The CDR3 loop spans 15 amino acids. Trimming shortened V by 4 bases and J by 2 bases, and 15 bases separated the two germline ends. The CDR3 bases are TGTGCCAGCAGTTCAGCCCCGACAGGAACCTACGAGCAGTACTTC. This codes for CASSSAPTGTYEQYF. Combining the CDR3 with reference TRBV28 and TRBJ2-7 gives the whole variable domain DVKVTQSSRYLVKRTGEKVFLECVQDMDHENMFWYRQDPGLGLRLIYFSYDVKMKEKGDIPEGYSVSREKKERFSLILESASTNQTSMYLCASSSAPTGTYEQYFGPGTRLTVT.

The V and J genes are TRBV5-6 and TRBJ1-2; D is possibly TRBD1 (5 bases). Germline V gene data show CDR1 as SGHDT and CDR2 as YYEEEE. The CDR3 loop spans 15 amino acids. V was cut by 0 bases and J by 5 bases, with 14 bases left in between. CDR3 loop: CASSLVGGDVYGYTF. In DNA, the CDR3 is TGTGCCAGCAGCTTGGTGGGGGGGGACGTTTATGGCTACACCTTC. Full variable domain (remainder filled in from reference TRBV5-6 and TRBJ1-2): DAGVTQSPTHLIKTRGQQVTLRCSPKSGHDTVSWYQQALGQGPQFIFQYYEEEERQRGNFPDRFSGHQFPNYSSELNVNALLLGDSALYLCASSLVGGDVYGYTFGSGTRLTVV.

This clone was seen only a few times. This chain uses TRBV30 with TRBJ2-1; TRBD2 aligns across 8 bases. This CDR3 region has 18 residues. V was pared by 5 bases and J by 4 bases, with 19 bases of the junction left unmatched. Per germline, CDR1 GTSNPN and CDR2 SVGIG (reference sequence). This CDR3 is CAWSPPGLVAGIYNEQFF. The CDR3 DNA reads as TGTGCCTGGTCTCCACCTGGACTCGTAGCGGGAATTTACAATGAGCAGTTCTTC.

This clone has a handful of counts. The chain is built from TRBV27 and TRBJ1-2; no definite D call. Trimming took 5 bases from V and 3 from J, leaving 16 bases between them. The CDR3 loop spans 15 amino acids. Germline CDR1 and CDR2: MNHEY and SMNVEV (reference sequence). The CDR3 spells CASSEEGVGYYGYTF. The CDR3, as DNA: TGTGCCAGCAGTGAAGAGGGAGTCGGGTACTATGGCTACACCTTC.

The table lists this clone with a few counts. CDR3 nucleotide sequence: TGTGCCAGCAGCCAAGGGGGGACAGGGACCACTGAGCAGTTCTTC. This codes for CASSQGGTGTTEQFF. J is TRBJ2-1 and V is TRBV7-2, with 9 positions matching TRBD1. Germline-derived CDR1 and CDR2 are SGHTA and FQGNSA. The CDR3 sequence is 15 residues long. V was clipped by 5 bases and J by 9 bases; unmatched bases: 11.

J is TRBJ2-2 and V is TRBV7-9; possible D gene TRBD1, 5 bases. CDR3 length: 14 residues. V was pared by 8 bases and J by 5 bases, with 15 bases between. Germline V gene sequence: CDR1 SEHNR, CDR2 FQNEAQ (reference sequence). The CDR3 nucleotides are TGTGCCAGCTATCTCCAGGGCCATACCGGGGAGCTGTTTTTT. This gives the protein CASYLQGHTGELFF.

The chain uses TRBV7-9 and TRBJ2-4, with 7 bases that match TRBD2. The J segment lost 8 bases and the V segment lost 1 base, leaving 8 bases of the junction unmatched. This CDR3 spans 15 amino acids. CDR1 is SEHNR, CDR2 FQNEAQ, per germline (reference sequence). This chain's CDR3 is CASSLDRVSGDIQYF. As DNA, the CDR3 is TGTGCCAGCAGCTTAGATCGCGTCAGCGGGGACATTCAGTACTTC.

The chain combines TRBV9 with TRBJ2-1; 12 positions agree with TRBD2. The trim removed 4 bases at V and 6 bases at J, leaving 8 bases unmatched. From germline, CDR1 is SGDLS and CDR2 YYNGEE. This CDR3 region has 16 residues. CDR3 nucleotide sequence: TGTGCCAGCAGCCCTACGAGACTAGCGGGAGCCAATGAGCAGTTCTTC. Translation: CASSPTRLAGANEQFF. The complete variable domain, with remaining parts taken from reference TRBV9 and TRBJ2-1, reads DSGVTQTPKHLITATGQRVTLRCSPRSGDLSVYWYQQSLDQGLQFLIQYYNGEERAKGNILERFSAQQFPDLHSELNLSSLELGDSALYFCASSPTRLAGANEQFFGPGTRLTVL.

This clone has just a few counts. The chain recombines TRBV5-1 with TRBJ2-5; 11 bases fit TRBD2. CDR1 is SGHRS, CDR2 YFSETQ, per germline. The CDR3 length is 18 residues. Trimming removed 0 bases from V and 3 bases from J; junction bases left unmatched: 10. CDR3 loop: CASSLATSGISGEETQYF. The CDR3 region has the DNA TGCGCCAGCAGCTTGGCGACTAGCGGGATATCTGGCGAAGAGACCCAGTACTTC.

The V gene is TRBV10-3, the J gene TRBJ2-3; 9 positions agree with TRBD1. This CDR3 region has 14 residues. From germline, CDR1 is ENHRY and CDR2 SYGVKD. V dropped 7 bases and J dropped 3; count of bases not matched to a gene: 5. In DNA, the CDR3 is TGTGCCATCAACCGGGACAGGGAAACAGATACGCAGTATTTT. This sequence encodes CAINRDRETDTQYF.

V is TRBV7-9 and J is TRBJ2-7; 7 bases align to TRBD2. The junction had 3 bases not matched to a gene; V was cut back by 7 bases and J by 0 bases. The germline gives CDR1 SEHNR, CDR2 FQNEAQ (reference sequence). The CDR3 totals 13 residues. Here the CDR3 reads CASTRGSSYEQYF. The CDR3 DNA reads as TGTGCCAGCACGCGGGGGAGCTCCTACGAGCAGTACTTC.